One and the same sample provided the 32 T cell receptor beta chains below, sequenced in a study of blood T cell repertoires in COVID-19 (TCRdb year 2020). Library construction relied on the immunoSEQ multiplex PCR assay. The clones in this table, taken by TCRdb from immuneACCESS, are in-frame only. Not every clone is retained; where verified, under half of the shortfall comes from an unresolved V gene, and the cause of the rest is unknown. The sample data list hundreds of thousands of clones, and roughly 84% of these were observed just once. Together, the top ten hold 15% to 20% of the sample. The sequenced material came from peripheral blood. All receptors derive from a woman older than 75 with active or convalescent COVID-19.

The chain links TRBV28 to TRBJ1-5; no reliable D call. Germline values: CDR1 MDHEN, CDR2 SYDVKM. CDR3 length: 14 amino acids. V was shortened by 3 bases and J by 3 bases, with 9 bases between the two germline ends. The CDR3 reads CASSLRSSNQPQHF. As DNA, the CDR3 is TGTGCCAGCAGTTTGAGGTCCTCCAATCAGCCCCAGCATTTT.

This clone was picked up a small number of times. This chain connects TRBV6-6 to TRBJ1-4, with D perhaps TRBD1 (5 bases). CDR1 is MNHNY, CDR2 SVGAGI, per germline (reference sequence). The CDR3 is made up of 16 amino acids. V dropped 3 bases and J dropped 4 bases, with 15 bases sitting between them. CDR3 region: CASSYSSDSVNEKLFF. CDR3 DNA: TGTGCCAGCAGTTATAGTTCTGACAGCGTTAATGAAAAACTGTTTTTT.

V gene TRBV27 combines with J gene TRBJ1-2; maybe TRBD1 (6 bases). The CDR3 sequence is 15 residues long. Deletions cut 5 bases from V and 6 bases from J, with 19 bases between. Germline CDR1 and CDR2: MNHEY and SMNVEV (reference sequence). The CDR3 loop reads CASSPHRERWNGYTF. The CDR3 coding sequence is TGTGCCAGCAGTCCCCACAGGGAAAGATGGAATGGCTACACCTTC.

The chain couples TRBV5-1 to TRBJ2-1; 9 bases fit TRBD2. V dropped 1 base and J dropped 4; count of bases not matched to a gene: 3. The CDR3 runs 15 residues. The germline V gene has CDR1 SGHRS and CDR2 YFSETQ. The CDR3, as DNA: TGCGCCAGCAGCTTGATTAGCGGGAGTTACAATGAGCAGTTCTTC. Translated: CASSLISGSYNEQFF.

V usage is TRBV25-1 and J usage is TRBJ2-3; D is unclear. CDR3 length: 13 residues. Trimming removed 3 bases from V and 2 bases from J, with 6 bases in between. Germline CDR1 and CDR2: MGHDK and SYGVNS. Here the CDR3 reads CASSESLTDTQYF. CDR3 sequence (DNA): TGTGCCAGCAGTGAGTCTCTCACAGATACGCAGTATTTT.

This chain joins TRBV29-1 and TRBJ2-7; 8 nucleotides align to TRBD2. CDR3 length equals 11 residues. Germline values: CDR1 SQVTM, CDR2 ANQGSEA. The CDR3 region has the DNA TGCAGTGCGCGGGAGGCCTACGAGCAGTACTTC. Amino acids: CSAREAYEQYF.

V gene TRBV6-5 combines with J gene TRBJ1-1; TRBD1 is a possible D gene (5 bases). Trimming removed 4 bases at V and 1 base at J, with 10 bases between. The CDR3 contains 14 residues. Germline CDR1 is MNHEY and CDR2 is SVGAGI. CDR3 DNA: TGTGCCAGCAGTTTTCGGGGGACGAACACTGAAGCTTTCTTT. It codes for CASSFRGTNTEAFF.

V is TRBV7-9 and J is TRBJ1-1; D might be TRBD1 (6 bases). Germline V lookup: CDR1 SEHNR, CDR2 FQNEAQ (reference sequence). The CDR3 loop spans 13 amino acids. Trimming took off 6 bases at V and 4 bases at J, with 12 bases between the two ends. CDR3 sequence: CASSNTGSTEAFF. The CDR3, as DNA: TGTGCCAGCAGTAACACAGGGTCCACTGAAGCTTTCTTT.

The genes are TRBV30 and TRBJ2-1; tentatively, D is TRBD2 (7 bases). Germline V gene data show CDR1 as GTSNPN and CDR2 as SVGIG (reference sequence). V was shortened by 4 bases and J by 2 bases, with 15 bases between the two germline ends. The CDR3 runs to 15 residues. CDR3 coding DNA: TGTGCCTGGATATTGAAAGGGGGGGCCTACAATGAGCAGTTCTTC. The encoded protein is CAWILKGGAYNEQFF.

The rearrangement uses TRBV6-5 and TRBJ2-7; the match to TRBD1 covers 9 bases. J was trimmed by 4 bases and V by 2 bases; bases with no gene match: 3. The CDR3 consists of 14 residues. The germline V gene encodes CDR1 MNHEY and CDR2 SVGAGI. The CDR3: CASSYGQGHYEQYF. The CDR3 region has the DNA TGTGCCAGCAGTTACGGACAGGGGCATTACGAGCAGTACTTC.

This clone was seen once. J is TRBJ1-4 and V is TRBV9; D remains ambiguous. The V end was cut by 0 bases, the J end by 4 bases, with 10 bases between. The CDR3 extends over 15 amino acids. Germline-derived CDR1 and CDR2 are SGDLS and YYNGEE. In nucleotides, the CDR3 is TGTGCCAGCAGCGTAGGGGGAGGAATTAATGAAAAACTGTTTTTT. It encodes CASSVGGGINEKLFF.

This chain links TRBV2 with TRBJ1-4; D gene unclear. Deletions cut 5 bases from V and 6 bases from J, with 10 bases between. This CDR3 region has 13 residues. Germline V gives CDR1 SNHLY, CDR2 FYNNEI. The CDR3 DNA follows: TGTGCCAGCAGTCCAAGGGAGGATGAAAAACTGTTTTTT. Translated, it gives CASSPREDEKLFF.

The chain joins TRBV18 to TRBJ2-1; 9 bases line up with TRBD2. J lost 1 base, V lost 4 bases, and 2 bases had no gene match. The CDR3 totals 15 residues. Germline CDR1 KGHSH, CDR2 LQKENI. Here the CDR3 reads CASSQSGGSYNEQFF. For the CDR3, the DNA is TGTGCCAGCTCACAAAGCGGGGGGTCCTACAATGAGCAGTTCTTC.

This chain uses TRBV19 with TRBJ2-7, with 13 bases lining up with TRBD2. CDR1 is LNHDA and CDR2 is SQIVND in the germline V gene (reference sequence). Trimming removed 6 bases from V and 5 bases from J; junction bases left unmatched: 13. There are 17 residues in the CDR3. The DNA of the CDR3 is TGTGCCAGTAGCTACCGCGGACTAGCGGGAGTTAGAAACGAGCAGTACTTC. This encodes CASSYRGLAGVRNEQYF.

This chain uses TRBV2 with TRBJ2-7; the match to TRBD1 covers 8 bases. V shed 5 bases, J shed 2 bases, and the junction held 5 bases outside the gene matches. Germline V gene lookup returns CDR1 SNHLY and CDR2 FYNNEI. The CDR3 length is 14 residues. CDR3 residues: CASSTGTGTYEQYF. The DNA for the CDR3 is TGTGCCAGCAGTACCGGGACAGGCACCTACGAGCAGTACTTC.

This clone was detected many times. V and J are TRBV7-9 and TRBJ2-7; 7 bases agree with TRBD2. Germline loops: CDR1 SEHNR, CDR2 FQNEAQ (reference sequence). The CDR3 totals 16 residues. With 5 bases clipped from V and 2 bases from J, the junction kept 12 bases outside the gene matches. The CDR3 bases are TGTGCCAGCAGCCCTAAGACGGGGGGTAAACCCTACGAGCAGTACTTC. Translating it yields CASSPKTGGKPYEQYF.

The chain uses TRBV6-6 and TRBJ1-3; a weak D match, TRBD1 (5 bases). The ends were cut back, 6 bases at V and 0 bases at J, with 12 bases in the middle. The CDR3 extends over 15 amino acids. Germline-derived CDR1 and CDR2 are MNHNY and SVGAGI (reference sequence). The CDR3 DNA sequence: TGTGCCAGCAGGCCTACAGGAGACTCTGGAAACACCATATATTTT. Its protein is CASRPTGDSGNTIYF.

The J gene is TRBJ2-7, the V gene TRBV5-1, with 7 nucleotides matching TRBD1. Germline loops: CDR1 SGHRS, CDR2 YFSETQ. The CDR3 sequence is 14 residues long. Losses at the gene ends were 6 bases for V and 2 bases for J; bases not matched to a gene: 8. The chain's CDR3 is CASNGQGVTYEQYF. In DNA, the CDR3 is TGCGCCAGCAACGGGCAGGGGGTAACCTACGAGCAGTACTTC.

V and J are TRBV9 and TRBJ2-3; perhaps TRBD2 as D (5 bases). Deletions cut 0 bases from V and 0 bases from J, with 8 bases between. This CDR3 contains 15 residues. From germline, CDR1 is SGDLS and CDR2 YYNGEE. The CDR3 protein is CASSVVASSTDTQYF. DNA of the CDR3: TGTGCCAGCAGCGTAGTAGCGTCTAGCACAGATACGCAGTATTTT.

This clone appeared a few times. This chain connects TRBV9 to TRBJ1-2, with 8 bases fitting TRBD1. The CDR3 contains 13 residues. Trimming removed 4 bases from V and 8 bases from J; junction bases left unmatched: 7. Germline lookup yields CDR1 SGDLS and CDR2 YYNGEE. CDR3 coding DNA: TGTGCCAGCAGCCCGAAGACAGGGGTAGGCTACACCTTC. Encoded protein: CASSPKTGVGYTF.

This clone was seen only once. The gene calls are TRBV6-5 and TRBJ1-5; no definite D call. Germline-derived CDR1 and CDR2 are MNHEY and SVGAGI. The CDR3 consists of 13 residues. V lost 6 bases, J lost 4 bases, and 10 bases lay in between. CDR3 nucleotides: TGTGCCAGCAGAATCACTCTAAATCAGCCCCAGCATTTT. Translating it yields CASRITLNQPQHF.

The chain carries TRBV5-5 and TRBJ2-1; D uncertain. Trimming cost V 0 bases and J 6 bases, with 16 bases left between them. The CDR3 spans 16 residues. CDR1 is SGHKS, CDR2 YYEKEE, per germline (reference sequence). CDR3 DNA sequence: TGTGCCAGCAGCTTGGCCGTGGTCCGCTCAGTCAATGAGCAGTTCTTC. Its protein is CASSLAVVRSVNEQFF.

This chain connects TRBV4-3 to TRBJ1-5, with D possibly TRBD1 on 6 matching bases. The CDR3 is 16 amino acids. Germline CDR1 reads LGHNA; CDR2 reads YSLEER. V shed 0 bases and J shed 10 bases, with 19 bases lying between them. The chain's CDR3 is CASSQDLGAGKRPQHF. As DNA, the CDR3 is TGCGCCAGCAGCCAAGATTTGGGGGCAGGGAAACGCCCCCAGCATTTT.

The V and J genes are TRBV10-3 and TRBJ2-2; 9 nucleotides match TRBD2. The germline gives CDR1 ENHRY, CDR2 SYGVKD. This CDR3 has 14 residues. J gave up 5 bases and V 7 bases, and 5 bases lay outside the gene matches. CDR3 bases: TGTGCCATCAATAGCGGGAGTGAAACCGGGGAGCTGTTTTTT. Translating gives CAINSGSETGELFF.

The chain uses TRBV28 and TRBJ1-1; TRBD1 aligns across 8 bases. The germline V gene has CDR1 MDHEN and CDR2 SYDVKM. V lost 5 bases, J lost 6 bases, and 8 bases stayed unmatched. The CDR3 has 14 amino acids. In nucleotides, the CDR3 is TGTGCCAGCAGTAAACAGGGGGTGGGCGCTGAAGCTTTCTTT. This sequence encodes CASSKQGVGAEAFF. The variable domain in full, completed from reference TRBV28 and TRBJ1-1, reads DVKVTQSSRYLVKRTGEKVFLECVQDMDHENMFWYRQDPGLGLRLIYFSYDVKMKEKGDIPEGYSVSREKKERFSLILESASTNQTSMYLCASSKQGVGAEAFFGQGTRLTVV.

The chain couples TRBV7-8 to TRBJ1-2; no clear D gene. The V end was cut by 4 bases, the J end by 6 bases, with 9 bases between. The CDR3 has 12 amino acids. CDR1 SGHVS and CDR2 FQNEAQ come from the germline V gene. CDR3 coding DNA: TGTGCCAGCAGCTGGAGGAGGGATGGCTACACCTTC. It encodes CASSWRRDGYTF.

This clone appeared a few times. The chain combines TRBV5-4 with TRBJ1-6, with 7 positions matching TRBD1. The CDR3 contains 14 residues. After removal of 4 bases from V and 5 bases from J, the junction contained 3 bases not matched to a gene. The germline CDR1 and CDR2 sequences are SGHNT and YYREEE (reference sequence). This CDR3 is CASSQGQNNSPLHF. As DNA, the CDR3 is TGTGCCAGCAGCCAGGGACAGAATAATTCACCCCTCCACTTT.

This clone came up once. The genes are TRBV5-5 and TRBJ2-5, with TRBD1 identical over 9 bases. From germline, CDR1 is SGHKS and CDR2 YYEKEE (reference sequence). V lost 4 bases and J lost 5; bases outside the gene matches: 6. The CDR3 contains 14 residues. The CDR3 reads CASSEQGAGETQYF. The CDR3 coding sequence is TGTGCCAGCAGCGAACAGGGGGCGGGGGAGACCCAGTACTTC.

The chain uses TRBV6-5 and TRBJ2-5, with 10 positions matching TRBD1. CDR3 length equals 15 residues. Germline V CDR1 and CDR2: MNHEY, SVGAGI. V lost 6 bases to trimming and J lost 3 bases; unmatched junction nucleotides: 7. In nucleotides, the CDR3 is TGTGCCAGCAGACACGCCGGGACAGGGGAAGAGACCCAGTACTTC. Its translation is CASRHAGTGEETQYF.

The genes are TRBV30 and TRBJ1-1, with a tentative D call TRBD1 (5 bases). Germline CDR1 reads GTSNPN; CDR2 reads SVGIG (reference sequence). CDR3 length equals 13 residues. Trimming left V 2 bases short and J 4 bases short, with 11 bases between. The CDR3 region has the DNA TGTGCCTGGAGTACCTTCGACAGCACTGAAGCTTTCTTT. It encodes CAWSTFDSTEAFF.

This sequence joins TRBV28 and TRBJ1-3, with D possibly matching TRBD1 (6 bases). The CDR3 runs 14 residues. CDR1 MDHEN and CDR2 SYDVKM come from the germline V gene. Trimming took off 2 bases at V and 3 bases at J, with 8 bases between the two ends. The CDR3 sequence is CASSLIRGGNTIYF. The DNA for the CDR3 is TGTGCCAGCAGTTTAATCAGGGGTGGAAACACCATATATTTT.

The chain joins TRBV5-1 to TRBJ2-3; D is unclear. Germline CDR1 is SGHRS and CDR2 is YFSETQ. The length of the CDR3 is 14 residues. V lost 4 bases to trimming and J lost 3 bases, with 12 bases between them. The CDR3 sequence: CASSQTAGTDTQYF. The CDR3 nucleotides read TGCGCCAGCAGCCAGACCGCCGGGACAGATACGCAGTATTTT.